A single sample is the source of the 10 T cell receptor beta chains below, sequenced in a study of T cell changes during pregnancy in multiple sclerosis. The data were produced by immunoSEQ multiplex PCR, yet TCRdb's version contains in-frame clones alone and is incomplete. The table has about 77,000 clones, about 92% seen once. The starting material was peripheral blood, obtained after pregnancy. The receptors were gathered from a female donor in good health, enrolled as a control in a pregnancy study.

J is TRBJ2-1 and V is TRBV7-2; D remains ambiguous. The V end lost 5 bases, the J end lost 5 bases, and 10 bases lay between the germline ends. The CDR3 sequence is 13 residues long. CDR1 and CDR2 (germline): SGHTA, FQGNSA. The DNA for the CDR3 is TGTGCCAGCAGCCCCTTTGCGGACAATGAGCAGTTCTTC. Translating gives CASSPFADNEQFF.

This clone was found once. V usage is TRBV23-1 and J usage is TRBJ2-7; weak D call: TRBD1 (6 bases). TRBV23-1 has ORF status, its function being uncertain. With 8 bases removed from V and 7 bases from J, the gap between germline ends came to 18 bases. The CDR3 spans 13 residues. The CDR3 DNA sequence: TGCGCCAGCTCAGGGACACTACTACGGGAGCAGTACTTC. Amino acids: CASSGTLLREQYF.

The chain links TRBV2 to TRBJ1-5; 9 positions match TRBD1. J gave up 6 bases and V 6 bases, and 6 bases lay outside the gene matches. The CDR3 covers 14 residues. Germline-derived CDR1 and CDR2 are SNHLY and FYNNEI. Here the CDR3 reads CASSSGTGRQPQHF. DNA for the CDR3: TGTGCCAGCAGCTCCGGGACAGGGCGTCAGCCCCAGCATTTT.

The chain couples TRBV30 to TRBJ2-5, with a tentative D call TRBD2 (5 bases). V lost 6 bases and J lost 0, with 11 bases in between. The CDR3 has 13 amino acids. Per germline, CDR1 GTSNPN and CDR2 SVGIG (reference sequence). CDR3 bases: TGTGCCTGCGGAGGAGCGTACCAAGAGACCCAGTACTTC. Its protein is CACGGAYQETQYF. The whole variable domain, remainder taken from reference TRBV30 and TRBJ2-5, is SQTIHQWPATLVQPVGSPLSLECTVEGTSNPNLYWYRQAAGRGLQLLFYSVGIGQISSEVPQNLSASRPQDRQFILSSKKLLLSDSGFYLCACGGAYQETQYFGPGTRLLVL.

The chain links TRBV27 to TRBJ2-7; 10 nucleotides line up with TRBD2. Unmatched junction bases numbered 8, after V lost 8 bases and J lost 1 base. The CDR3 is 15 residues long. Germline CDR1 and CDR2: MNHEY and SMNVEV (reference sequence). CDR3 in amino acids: CASSTPSGRSYEQYF. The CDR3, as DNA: TGTGCCAGCTCTACGCCTAGCGGGAGATCCTACGAGCAGTACTTC.

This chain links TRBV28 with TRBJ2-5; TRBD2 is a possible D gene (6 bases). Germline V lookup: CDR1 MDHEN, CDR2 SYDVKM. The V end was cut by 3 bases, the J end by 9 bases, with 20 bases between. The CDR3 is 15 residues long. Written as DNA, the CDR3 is TGTGCCAGCAGTTTTGGTCTAGCGCTCCCAGGGCCCCAGTACTTC. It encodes CASSFGLALPGPQYF.

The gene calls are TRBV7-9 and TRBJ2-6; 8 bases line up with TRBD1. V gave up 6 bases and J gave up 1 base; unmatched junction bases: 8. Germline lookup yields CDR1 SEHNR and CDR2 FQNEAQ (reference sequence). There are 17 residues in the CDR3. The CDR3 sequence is CASRRQGSASGANVLTF. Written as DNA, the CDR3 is TGTGCCAGCAGGAGACAGGGGTCTGCTTCTGGGGCCAACGTCCTGACTTTC.

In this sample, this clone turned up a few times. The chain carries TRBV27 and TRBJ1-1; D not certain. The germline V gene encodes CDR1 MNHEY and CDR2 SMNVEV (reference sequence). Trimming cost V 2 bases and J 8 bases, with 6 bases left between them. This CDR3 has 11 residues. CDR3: CASSLGREAFF. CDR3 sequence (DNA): TGTGCCAGCAGTTTAGGGAGAGAAGCTTTCTTT.

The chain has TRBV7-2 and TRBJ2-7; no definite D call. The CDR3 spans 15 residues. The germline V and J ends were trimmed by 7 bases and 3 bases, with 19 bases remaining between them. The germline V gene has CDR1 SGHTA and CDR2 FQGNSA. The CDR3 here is CASTSSEQRYYEQYF. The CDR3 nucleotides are TGTGCCAGCACCTCGTCCGAACAGAGATACTACGAGCAGTACTTC.

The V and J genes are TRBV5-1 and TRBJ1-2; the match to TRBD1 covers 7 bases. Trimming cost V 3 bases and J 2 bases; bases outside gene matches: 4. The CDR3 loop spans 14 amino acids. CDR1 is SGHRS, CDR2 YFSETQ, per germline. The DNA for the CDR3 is TGCGCCAGCAGCTGGGGGACAGCGAACTATGGCTACACCTTC. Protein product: CASSWGTANYGYTF.